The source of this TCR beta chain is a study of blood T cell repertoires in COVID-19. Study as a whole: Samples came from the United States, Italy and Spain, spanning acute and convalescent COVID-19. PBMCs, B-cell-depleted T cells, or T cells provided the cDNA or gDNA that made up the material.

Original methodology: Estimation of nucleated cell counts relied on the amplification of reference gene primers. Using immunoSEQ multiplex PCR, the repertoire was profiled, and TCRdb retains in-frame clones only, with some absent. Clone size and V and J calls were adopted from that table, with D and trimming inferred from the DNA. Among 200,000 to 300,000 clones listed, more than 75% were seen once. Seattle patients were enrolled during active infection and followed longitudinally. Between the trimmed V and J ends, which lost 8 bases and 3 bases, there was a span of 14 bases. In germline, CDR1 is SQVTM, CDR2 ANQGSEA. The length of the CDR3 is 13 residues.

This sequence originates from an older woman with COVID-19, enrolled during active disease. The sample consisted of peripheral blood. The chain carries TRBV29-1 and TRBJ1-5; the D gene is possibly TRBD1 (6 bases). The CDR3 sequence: CSLGGRPNQPQHF. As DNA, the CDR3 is TGCAGCCTGGGGGGGCGGCCCAATCAGCCCCAGCATTTT.